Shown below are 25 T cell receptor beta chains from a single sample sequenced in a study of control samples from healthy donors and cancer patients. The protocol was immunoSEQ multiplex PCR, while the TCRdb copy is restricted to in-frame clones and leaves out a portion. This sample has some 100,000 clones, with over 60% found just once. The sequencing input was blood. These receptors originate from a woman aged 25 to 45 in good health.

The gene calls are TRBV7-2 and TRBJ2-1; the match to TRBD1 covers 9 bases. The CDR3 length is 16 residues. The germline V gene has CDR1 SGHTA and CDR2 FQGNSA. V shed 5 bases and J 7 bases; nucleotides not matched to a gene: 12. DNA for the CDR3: TGTGCCAGCAGCCCTCAGACAGGGGGGTTACGGAATGAGCAGTTCTTC. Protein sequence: CASSPQTGGLRNEQFF. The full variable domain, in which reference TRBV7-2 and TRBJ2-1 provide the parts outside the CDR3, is GAGVSQSPSNKVTEKGKDVELRCDPISGHTALYWYRQSLGQGLEFLIYFQGNSAPDKSGLPSDRFSAERTGGSVSTLTIQRTQQEDSAVYLCASSPQTGGLRNEQFFGPGTRLTVL.

In DNA, the CDR3 is TGTGCCAGCAGCTCCGGGACAGCTGCCACAGATACGCAGTATTTT. Residues: CASSSGTAATDTQYF. The rearrangement uses TRBV7-9 and TRBJ2-3; 7 bases map to TRBD1. J gave up 2 bases and V 4 bases, and 6 bases lay outside the gene matches. Germline V gene data show CDR1 as SEHNR and CDR2 as FQNEAQ (reference sequence). CDR3 length: 15 amino acids.

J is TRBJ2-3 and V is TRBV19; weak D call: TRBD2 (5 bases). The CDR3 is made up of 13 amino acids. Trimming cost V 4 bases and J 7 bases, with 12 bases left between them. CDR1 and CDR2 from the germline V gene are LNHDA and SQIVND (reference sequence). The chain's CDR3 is CASSTGAAYTQYF. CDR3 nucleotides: TGTGCCAGTAGTACCGGAGCGGCTTATACGCAGTATTTT.

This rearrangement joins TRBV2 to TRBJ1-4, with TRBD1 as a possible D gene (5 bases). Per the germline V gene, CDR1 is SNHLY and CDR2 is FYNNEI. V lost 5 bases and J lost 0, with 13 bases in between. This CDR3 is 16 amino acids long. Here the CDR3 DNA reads TGTGCCAGCAGTTCCAGAGGCAGGGCAACTAATGAAAAACTGTTTTTT. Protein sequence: CASSSRGRATNEKLFF.

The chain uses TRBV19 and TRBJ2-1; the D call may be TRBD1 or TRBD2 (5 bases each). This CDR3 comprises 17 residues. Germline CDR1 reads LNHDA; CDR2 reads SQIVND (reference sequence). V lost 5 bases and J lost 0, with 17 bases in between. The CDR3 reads CASSPTTGAYSYNEQFF. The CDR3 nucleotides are TGTGCCAGTAGTCCGACTACCGGGGCTTACTCCTACAATGAGCAGTTCTTC.

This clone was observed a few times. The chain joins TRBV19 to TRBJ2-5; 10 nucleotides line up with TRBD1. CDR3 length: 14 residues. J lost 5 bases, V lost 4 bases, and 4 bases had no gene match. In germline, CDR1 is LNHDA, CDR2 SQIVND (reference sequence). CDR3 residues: CASSRDRGIETQYF. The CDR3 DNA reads TGTGCCAGTAGTAGGGACAGGGGAATTGAGACCCAGTACTTC.

CDR3 protein: CASSLWRAGDTQYF. Here the CDR3 DNA reads TGTGCCAGCAGCTTATGGCGGGCCGGGGATACGCAGTATTTT. The V and J genes are TRBV7-2 and TRBJ2-3, with D perhaps matching TRBD2 (5 bases). V was clipped by 2 bases and J by 6 bases, with 12 bases between them. This CDR3 is 14 amino acids long. The germline gives CDR1 SGHTA, CDR2 FQGNSA.

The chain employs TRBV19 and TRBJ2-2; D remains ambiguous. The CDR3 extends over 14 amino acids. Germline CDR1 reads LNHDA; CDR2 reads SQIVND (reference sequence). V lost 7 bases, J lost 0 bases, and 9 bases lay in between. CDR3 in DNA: TGTGCCAGTAAACTGGCACCGAACACCGGGGAGCTGTTTTTT. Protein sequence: CASKLAPNTGELFF.

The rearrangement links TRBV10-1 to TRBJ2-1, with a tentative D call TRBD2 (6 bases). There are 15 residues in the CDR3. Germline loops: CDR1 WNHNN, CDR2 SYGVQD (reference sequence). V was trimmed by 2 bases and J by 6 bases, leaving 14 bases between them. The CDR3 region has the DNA TGCGCCAGCAGTGAGGGCGGGGTTTCGGGCAATGAGCAGTTCTTC. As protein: CASSEGGVSGNEQFF.

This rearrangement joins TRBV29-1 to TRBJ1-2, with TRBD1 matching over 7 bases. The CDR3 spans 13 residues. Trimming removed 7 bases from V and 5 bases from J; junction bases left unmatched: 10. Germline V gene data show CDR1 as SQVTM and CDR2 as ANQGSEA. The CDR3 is CSAKGDREYGYTF. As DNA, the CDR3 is TGCAGCGCCAAAGGGGACAGAGAGTATGGCTACACCTTC.

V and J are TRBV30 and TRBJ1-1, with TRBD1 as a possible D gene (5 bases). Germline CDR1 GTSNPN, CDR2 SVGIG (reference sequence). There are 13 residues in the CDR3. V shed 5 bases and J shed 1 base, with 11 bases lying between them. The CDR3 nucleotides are TGTGCCTGGTACGTGGACACGAACACTGAAGCTTTCTTT. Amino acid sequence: CAWYVDTNTEAFF. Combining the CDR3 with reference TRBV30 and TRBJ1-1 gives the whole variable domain SQTIHQWPATLVQPVGSPLSLECTVEGTSNPNLYWYRQAAGRGLQLLFYSVGIGQISSEVPQNLSASRPQDRQFILSSKKLLLSDSGFYLCAWYVDTNTEAFFGQGTRLTVV.

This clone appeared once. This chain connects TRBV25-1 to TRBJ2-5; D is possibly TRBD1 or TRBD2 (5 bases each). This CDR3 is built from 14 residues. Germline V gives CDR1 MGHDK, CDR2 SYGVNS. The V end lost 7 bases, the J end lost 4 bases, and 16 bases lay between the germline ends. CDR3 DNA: TGTGCCAGCATCCCTCGAGGGGCGGGAGAGACCCAGTACTTC. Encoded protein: CASIPRGAGETQYF.

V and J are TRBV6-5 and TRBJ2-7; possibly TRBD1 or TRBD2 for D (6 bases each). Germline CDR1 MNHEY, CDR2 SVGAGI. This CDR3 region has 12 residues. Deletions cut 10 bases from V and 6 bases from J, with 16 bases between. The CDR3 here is CATLRGVREQYF. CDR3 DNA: TGTGCCACCTTAAGGGGGGTACGCGAGCAGTACTTC.

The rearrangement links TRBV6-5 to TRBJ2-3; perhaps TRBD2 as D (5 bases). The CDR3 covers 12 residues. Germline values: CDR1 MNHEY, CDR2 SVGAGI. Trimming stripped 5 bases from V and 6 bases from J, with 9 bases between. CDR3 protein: CASSPEGDTQYF. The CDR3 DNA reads TGTGCCAGCAGTCCCGAGGGTGATACGCAGTATTTT.

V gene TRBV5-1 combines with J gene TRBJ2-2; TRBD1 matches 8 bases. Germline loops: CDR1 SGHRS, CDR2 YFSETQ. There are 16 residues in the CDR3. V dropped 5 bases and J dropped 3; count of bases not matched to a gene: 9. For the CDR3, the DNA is TGCGCCAGCAGTCATAGGACAGGGACGGACACCGGGGAGCTGTTTTTT. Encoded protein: CASSHRTGTDTGELFF.

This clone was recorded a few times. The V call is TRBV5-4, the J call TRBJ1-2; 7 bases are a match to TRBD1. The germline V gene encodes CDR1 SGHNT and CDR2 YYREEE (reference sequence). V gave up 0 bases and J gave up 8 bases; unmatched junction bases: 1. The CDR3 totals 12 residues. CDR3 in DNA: TGTGCCAGCAGCTTGGGGGACAGAGGCTACACCTTC. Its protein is CASSLGDRGYTF.

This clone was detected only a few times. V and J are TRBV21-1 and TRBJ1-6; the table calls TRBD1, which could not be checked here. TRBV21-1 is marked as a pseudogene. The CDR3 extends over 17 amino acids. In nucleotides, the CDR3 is TGTGCCAGCAGCAAACCTCCGGACAGGGGCTATAATTCACCCCTCCACTTT. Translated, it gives CASSKPPDRGYNSPLHF.

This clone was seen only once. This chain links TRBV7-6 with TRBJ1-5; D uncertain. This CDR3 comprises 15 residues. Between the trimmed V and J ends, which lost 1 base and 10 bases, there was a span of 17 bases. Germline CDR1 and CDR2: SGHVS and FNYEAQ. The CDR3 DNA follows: TGTGCCAGCAGCTTAGGGGCCGGGGAGACCAGTCCCCAGCATTTT. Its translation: CASSLGAGETSPQHF.

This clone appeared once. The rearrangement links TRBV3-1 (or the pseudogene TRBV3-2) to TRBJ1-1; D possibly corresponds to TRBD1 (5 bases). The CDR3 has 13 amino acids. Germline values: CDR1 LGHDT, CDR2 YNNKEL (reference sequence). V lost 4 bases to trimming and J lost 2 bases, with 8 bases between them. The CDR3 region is CASSLGDNTEAFF. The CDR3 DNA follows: TGTGCCAGCAGCCTAGGGGACAACACTGAAGCTTTCTTT.

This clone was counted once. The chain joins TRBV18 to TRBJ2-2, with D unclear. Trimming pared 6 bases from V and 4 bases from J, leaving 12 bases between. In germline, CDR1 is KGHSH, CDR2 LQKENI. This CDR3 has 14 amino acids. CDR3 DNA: TGTGCCAGCTCGCCTCAGGCTCTCACCGGGGAGCTGTTTTTT. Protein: CASSPQALTGELFF.

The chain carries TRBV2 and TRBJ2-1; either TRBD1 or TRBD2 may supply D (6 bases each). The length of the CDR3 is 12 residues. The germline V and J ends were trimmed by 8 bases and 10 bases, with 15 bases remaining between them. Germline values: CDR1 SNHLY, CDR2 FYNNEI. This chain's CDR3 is CASLPWGAEQFF. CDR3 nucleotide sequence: TGTGCCAGCTTACCCTGGGGGGCCGAGCAGTTCTTC.

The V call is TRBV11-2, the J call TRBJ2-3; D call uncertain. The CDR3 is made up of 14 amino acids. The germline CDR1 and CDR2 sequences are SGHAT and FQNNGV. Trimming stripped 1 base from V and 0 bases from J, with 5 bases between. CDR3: CASSLGFSTDTQYF. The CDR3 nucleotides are TGTGCCAGCAGCTTAGGGTTCAGCACAGATACGCAGTATTTT.

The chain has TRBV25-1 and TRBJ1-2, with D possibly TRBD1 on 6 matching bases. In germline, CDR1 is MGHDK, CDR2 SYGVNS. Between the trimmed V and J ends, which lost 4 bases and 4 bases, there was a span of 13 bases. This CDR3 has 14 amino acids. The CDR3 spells CASSARAGVYGYTF. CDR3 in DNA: TGTGCCAGCAGTGCCCGGGCAGGGGTCTATGGCTACACCTTC.

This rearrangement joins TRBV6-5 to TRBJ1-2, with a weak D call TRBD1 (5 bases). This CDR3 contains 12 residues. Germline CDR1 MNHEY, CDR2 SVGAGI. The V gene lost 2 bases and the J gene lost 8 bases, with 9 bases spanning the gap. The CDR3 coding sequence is TGTGCCAGCAGTTACCCCGGGGGGGGCTACACCTTC. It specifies CASSYPGGGYTF.

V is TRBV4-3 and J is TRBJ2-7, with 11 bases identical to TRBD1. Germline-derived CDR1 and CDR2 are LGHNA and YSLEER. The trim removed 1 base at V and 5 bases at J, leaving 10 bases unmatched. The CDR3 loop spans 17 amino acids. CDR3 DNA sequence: TGCGCCAGCAGCCAAGGTGTACCCGGGACAGGGGGAAACGAGCAGTACTTC. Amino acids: CASSQGVPGTGGNEQYF.